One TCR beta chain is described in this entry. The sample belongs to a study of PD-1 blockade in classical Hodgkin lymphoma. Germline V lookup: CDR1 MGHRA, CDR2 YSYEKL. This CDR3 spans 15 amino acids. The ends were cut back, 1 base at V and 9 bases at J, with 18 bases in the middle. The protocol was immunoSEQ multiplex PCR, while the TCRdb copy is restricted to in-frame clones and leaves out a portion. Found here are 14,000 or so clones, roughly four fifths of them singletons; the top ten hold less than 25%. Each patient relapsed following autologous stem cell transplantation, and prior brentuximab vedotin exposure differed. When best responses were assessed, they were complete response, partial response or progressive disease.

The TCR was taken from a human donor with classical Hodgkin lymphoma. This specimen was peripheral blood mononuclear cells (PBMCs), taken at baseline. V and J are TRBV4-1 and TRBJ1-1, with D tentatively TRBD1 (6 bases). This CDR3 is CASSQAGHRGAQAFF. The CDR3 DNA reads TGCGCCAGCAGCCAAGCGGGGCATAGGGGGGCACAAGCTTTCTTT.